These 31 T cell receptor beta chains originate from one sample sequenced in a study of shared clonotypes between healthy human individuals. It was CD45RO-negative cells, positively selected for CCR7, that made up naive CD8 cells, with terminally differentiated effector memory CD45RA+ cells excluded. The protocol was immunoSEQ multiplex PCR, while the TCRdb copy is restricted to in-frame clones and leaves out a portion. The sample records around 2.1 million clones, roughly 91% being singletons. Specimen: naive CD8+ T cells from PBMCs. The receptors come from a young man in good health. Some clones in this sample may be carry-over from other donors' samples.

Concerning this clone itself: Different DNA sequences within this sample yield the same CDR3. The chain links TRBV9 to TRBJ1-4, with 10 bases lining up with TRBD1. J lost 8 bases, V lost 4 bases, and 5 bases had no gene match. The CDR3 is made up of 14 amino acids. Germline V gives CDR1 SGDLS, CDR2 YYNGEE. The chain's CDR3 is CASSPWTGGEKLFF. Here the CDR3 DNA reads TGTGCCAGCAGCCCTTGGACAGGGGGGGAAAAACTGTTTTTT.

Details on this clone: In the same sample, other DNA sequences code for this CDR3. Here the CDR3 DNA reads TGTGCCAGCAGTTACTCCAGCGGCTCCTACGAGCAGTACTTC. Translating gives CASSYSSGSYEQYF. The chain links TRBV6-5 to TRBJ2-7; the D gene is possibly TRBD2 (5 bases). This CDR3 has 14 residues. The germline V gene has CDR1 MNHEY and CDR2 SVGAGI. The V and J ends lost 0 bases and 0 bases respectively, with 6 bases between them.

The chain couples TRBV7-9 to TRBJ2-2, with TRBD1 matching 7 bases. CDR1 SEHNR and CDR2 FQNEAQ come from the germline V gene (reference sequence). V trimming: 2 bases; J trimming: 7 bases; junction bases outside the gene matches: 4. The CDR3 has 14 amino acids. CDR3 DNA: TGTGCCAGCAGCTTACCGGGACAGTTCGGGGAGCTGTTTTTT. Protein: CASSLPGQFGELFF.

The rearrangement uses TRBV6-5 and TRBJ2-5; no definite D call. The CDR3 runs 16 residues. Germline V lookup: CDR1 MNHEY, CDR2 SVGAGI. V was pared by 1 base and J by 4 bases, with 16 bases between. Written as DNA, the CDR3 is TGTGCCAGCAGTTACTTCTTCGGTAAAGGCGGAGAGACCCAGTACTTC. Translation gives CASSYFFGKGGETQYF.

The CDR3 nucleotides read TGCGCCAGCAGCCAAACTAGCGGGAGGGCCCTCACCTACAATGAGCAGTTCTTC. Protein: CASSQTSGRALTYNEQFF. The chain links TRBV4-1 to TRBJ2-1; 13 positions match TRBD2. Per germline, CDR1 MGHRA and CDR2 YSYEKL. The V segment lost 2 bases and the J segment 2 bases; nucleotides outside the gene matches: 6. The CDR3 runs to 18 residues.

This chain connects TRBV2 to TRBJ2-7; TRBD1 agrees at 7 bases. The CDR3 contains 15 residues. The germline V gene encodes CDR1 SNHLY and CDR2 FYNNEI. Trimming cost V 2 bases and J 1 base; bases outside gene matches: 5. The CDR3, as DNA: TGTGCCAGCAGTGAACTTGGGACAGCATCCTACGAGCAGTACTTC. Translating gives CASSELGTASYEQYF.

This clone was counted a single time. This rearrangement joins TRBV4-1 to TRBJ2-7; 8 bases fit TRBD2. Unmatched junction bases numbered 9, after V lost 0 bases and J lost 5 bases. The germline gives CDR1 MGHRA, CDR2 YSYEKL. The CDR3 has 16 residues. The CDR3 region has the DNA TGCGCCAGCAGCCAAGAACCGGGACTAGATAACCACGAGCAGTACTTC. Protein sequence: CASSQEPGLDNHEQYF.

This sequence joins TRBV5-6 and TRBJ2-1; TRBD2 matches 9 bases. Germline lookup yields CDR1 SGHDT and CDR2 YYEEEE. The CDR3 extends over 14 amino acids. V gave up 1 base and J gave up 9 bases; unmatched junction bases: 5. The CDR3 DNA sequence: TGTGCCAGCAGCTTGCCGAGACTAGCGGTTGAGCAGTTCTTC. Translation gives CASSLPRLAVEQFF.

This clone was seen just once. The chain links TRBV29-1 to TRBJ2-5; D unclear. The germline V gene has CDR1 SQVTM and CDR2 ANQGSEA. Trimming removed 3 bases at V and 4 bases at J, with 12 bases between. CDR3 length: 13 residues. The CDR3 loop is CSVEGGGLETQYF. CDR3 in DNA: TGCAGCGTTGAGGGCGGCGGTTTAGAGACCCAGTACTTC. The full variable domain, rest sourced from reference TRBV29-1 and TRBJ2-5, is SAVISQKPSRDICQRGTSLTIQCQVDSQVTMMFWYRQQPGQSLTLIATANQGSEATYESGFVIDKFPISRPNLTFSTLTVSNMSPEDSSIYLCSVEGGGLETQYFGPGTRLLVL.

This chain's CDR3 is CASSGGTVEQYF. CDR3 DNA sequence: TGCGCCAGCAGCGGCGGGACAGTCGAGCAGTACTTC. The chain uses TRBV5-1 and TRBJ2-7, with TRBD1 as a possible D gene (7 bases). CDR3 length: 12 residues. Germline V gene sequence: CDR1 SGHRS, CDR2 YFSETQ. V gave up 4 bases and J gave up 6 bases, with 11 bases separating them. Using reference TRBV5-1 and TRBJ2-7 for the parts outside the CDR3, the full variable domain is KAGVTQTPRYLIKTRGQQVTLSCSPISGHRSVSWYQQTPGQGLQFLFEYFSETQRNKGNFPGRFSGRQFSNSRSEMNVSTLELGDSALYLCASSGGTVEQYFGPGTRLTVT.

CDR3 region: CASSAHLGQANEQFF. CDR3 sequence (DNA): TGTGCCAGCAGCGCACACCTGGGACAGGCTAATGAGCAGTTCTTC. The gene calls are TRBV7-3 and TRBJ2-1, with 8 nucleotides matching TRBD1. The V and J ends lost 5 bases and 7 bases, in that order; junction bases with no gene match: 10. CDR1 is SGHTA, CDR2 FQGTGA, per germline. The CDR3 is 15 amino acids.

The rearrangement links TRBV28 to TRBJ2-7; D might be TRBD1 (6 bases). CDR3 length: 13 amino acids. Germline V CDR1 and CDR2: MDHEN, SYDVKM. V was trimmed by 6 bases and J by 3 bases, leaving 12 bases between them. The CDR3 DNA follows: TGTGCCAGCAGCCGCACAGGGATCTACGAGCAGTACTTC. It codes for CASSRTGIYEQYF.

As regards this clone: Within the sample, other DNA sequences also encode this same CDR3. V usage is TRBV7-9 and J usage is TRBJ1-4, with 7 nucleotides matching TRBD1. Germline lookup yields CDR1 SEHNR and CDR2 FQNEAQ (reference sequence). The junction had 4 bases not matched to a gene; V was cut back by 1 base and J by 8 bases. This CDR3 comprises 14 residues. CDR3 protein: CASSLVGRGEKLFF. The CDR3 region has the DNA TGTGCCAGCAGCTTAGTGGGCAGGGGGGAAAAACTGTTTTTT.

The chain recombines TRBV15 with TRBJ2-2; no firm D call. V dropped 3 bases and J dropped 6 bases, with 8 bases sitting between them. CDR3 size: 13 residues. Germline V CDR1 and CDR2: LNHNV, YYDKDF (reference sequence). The CDR3 here is CATSRRDPGELFF. The CDR3 DNA is TGTGCCACCAGCAGGAGAGACCCCGGGGAGCTGTTTTTT. The full variable domain, in which reference TRBV15 and TRBJ2-2 provide the parts outside the CDR3, is DAMVIQNPRYQVTQFGKPVTLSCSQTLNHNVMYWYQQKSSQAPKLLFHYYDKDFNNEADTPDNFQSRRPNTSFCFLDIRSPGLGDTAMYLCATSRRDPGELFFGEGSRLTVL.

V gene TRBV6-5 combines with J gene TRBJ2-5; the match to TRBD1 covers 8 bases. Germline CDR1 is MNHEY and CDR2 is SVGAGI. V lost 6 bases to trimming and J lost 5 bases; unmatched junction nucleotides: 8. CDR3 length: 14 residues. The CDR3 is CASSKTGDAETQYF. DNA of the CDR3: TGTGCCAGCAGCAAGACAGGGGATGCGGAGACCCAGTACTTC.

Comments on this clone: At the DNA level, this CDR3 is encoded by other sequences in the same sample as well. This chain connects TRBV28 to TRBJ1-5; a possible D gene is TRBD1 (6 bases). In germline, CDR1 is MDHEN, CDR2 SYDVKM. The CDR3 is 12 residues long. V was pared by 5 bases and J by 6 bases, with 8 bases between. The DNA of the CDR3 is TGTGCCAGCAGTCGAGGGGGTCAGCCCCAGCATTTT. This codes for CASSRGGQPQHF.

In its sample, this clone was seen once. V is TRBV28 and J is TRBJ2-1; 7 bases fit TRBD2. The V gene end was trimmed by 5 bases and the J gene end by 9 bases; junction bases not matched to a gene: 7. CDR3 length equals 13 residues. Per the germline V gene, CDR1 is MDHEN and CDR2 is SYDVKM. As DNA, the CDR3 is TGTGCCAGCAGTACCCCCGGACTAGGTGAGCAGTTCTTC. It codes for CASSTPGLGEQFF.

The rearrangement uses TRBV7-6 and TRBJ1-3; TRBD1 aligns across 11 bases. The CDR3 is 16 amino acids. V lost 5 bases, J lost 5 bases, and 8 bases stayed unmatched. The germline V gene encodes CDR1 SGHVS and CDR2 FNYEAQ. The CDR3 is CASSLGGTGGRNTIYF. The CDR3 DNA reads TGTGCCAGCAGCCTAGGCGGGACAGGGGGGAGAAACACCATATATTTT.

With respect to this clone: Different DNA sequences within this sample yield the same CDR3. The chain has TRBV27 and TRBJ2-7, with TRBD1 matching 10 bases. Germline V gene data show CDR1 as MNHEY and CDR2 as SMNVEV (reference sequence). This CDR3 contains 14 residues. Germline trimming cut 6 bases from V and 4 bases from J; bases unmatched to any gene: 6. CDR3 in DNA: TGTGCCAGCAGCTCCCGGGGACAGGGGTACGAGCAGTACTTC. Its translation is CASSSRGQGYEQYF.

CDR3 in amino acids: CASSSLATQETQYF. As DNA, the CDR3 is TGTGCCAGCAGCTCGCTAGCGACCCAAGAGACCCAGTACTTC. This chain joins TRBV13 and TRBJ2-5; D might be TRBD2 (6 bases). V lost 4 bases, J lost 1 base, and 10 bases lay in between. Germline assignment: CDR1 PRHDT and CDR2 FYEKMQ (reference sequence). CDR3 length equals 14 residues.

This chain uses TRBV29-1 with TRBJ2-7; D might be TRBD2 (5 bases). The V gene's germline CDR1 is SQVTM and CDR2 ANQGSEA. CDR3 size: 14 residues. V was shortened by 4 bases and J by 1 base, with 14 bases between the two germline ends. The CDR3 sequence: CSVVGREHSYEQYF. The CDR3, as DNA: TGCAGCGTTGTAGGAAGGGAGCATTCCTACGAGCAGTACTTC.

V usage is TRBV29-1 and J usage is TRBJ1-2; the D gene is possibly TRBD1 (5 bases). The CDR3 consists of 11 residues. V lost 7 bases to trimming and J lost 8 bases, with 14 bases between them. Germline assignment: CDR1 SQVTM and CDR2 ANQGSEA. Here the CDR3 reads CSGIQGMGYTF. The CDR3 DNA follows: TGCAGCGGGATTCAGGGTATGGGCTACACCTTC. Variable domain in full (rest from reference TRBV29-1 and TRBJ1-2): SAVISQKPSRDICQRGTSLTIQCQVDSQVTMMFWYRQQPGQSLTLIATANQGSEATYESGFVIDKFPISRPNLTFSTLTVSNMSPEDSSIYLCSGIQGMGYTFGSGTRLTVV.

This sequence joins TRBV28 and TRBJ2-3; 14 nucleotides align to TRBD2. Looked up from germline, CDR1 is MDHEN and CDR2 is SYDVKM. The ends lost 5 bases at V and 1 base at J; junction bases unmatched: 5. The length of the CDR3 is 17 residues. The CDR3, as DNA: TGTGCCAGCAGTCGACTAGCGGGAGGGGGCGGCACAGATACGCAGTATTTT. Protein sequence: CASSRLAGGGGTDTQYF.

To note about this clone: The sample holds other DNA sequences that translate to the same CDR3. The chain recombines TRBV6-6 with TRBJ1-4; TRBD1 agrees at 8 bases. Germline V gives CDR1 MNHNY, CDR2 SVGAGI (reference sequence). V was clipped by 0 bases and J by 5 bases; unmatched bases: 2. The CDR3 runs to 15 residues. CDR3 DNA: TGTGCCAGCAGTTACTCAACAGGGGGGAATGAAAAACTGTTTTTT. Translation gives CASSYSTGGNEKLFF.

The chain recombines TRBV5-1 with TRBJ2-7; D might be TRBD2 (5 bases). Per germline, CDR1 SGHRS and CDR2 YFSETQ. This CDR3 is built from 15 residues. With 6 bases removed from V and 3 bases from J, the gap between germline ends came to 19 bases. CDR3: CASTTFKGDHYEQYF. CDR3 in DNA: TGCGCCAGCACAACTTTCAAGGGAGATCACTACGAGCAGTACTTC.

This sequence joins TRBV6-1 and TRBJ1-3, with D possibly being TRBD1 (5 bases). V was trimmed by 8 bases and J by 8 bases, leaving 13 bases between them. Looked up from germline, CDR1 is MNHNS and CDR2 is SASEGT. The CDR3 is 12 amino acids. The CDR3 nucleotides read TGTGCCAGCGGGTTGAGGGGTCACACCATATATTTT. This codes for CASGLRGHTIYF.

The chain links TRBV7-9 to TRBJ2-7; D remains unclear. This CDR3 has 16 residues. Trimming took 1 base from V and 4 from J, leaving 17 bases between them. Germline CDR1 is SEHNR and CDR2 is FQNEAQ (reference sequence). DNA for the CDR3: TGTGCCAGCAGCTTAGTGGCTTCTACCGAACGTTACGAGCAGTACTTC. Amino acids: CASSLVASTERYEQYF.

As to this clone: Other DNA sequences in this specimen translate into the identical CDR3. This chain joins TRBV5-6 and TRBJ2-7; D possibly corresponds to TRBD2 (6 bases). Germline CDR1 and CDR2: SGHDT and YYEEEE. This CDR3 comprises 13 residues. V was shortened by 4 bases and J by 3 bases, with 11 bases between the two germline ends. This CDR3 reads CASSPTGGYEQYF. The CDR3 DNA sequence: TGTGCCAGCAGCCCAACCGGGGGCTACGAGCAGTACTTC.

V and J are TRBV28 and TRBJ1-4; D is unclear. Per the germline V gene, CDR1 is MDHEN and CDR2 is SYDVKM. The ends were cut back, 1 base at V and 4 bases at J, with 7 bases in the middle. CDR3 size: 14 residues. Here the CDR3 DNA reads TGTGCCAGCAGTTTATACGGATATAATGAAAAACTGTTTTTT. Translating gives CASSLYGYNEKLFF.

This chain uses TRBV5-5 with TRBJ1-2; D is unclear. This CDR3 comprises 16 residues. V was trimmed by 0 bases and J by 3 bases, leaving 15 bases between them. Germline V lookup: CDR1 SGHKS, CDR2 YYEKEE (reference sequence). The CDR3 protein is CASSLEAGPFYYGYTF. The CDR3 DNA is TGTGCCAGCAGCTTGGAGGCAGGACCCTTTTACTATGGCTACACCTTC.

In regard to this clone: This sample also contains other DNA sequences that code for the same CDR3. The genes are TRBV9 and TRBJ2-5, with D perhaps given as TRBD1 or TRBD2 (6 bases each). This CDR3 contains 13 residues. Germline-derived CDR1 and CDR2 are SGDLS and YYNGEE. V was clipped by 3 bases and J by 5 bases, with 11 bases between them. The CDR3 is CASSEGGRETQYF. The CDR3 DNA reads TGTGCCAGCAGCGAGGGGGGTAGGGAGACCCAGTACTTC.